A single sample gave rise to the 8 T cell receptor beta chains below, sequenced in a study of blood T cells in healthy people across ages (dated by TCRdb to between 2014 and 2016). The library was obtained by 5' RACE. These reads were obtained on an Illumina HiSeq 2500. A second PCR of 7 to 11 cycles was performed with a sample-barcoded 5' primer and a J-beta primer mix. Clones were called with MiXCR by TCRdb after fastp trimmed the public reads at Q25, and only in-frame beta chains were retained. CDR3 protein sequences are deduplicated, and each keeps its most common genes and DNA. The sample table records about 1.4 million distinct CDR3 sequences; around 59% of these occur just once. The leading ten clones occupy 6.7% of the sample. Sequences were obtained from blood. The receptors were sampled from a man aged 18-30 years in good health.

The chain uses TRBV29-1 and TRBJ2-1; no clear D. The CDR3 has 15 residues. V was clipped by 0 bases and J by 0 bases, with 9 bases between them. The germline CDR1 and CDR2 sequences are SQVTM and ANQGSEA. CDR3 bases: TGCAGCGTTGAAGATCGCAGCCTCTCCTACAATGAGCAGTTCTTC. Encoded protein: CSVEDRSLSYNEQFF.

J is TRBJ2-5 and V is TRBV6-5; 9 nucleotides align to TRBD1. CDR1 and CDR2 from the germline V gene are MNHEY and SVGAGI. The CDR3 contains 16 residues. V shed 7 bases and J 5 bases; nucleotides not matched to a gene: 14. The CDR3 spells CASTWTGELGKETQYF. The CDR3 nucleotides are TGTGCCAGCACCTGGACAGGGGAATTAGGAAAGGAGACCCAGTACTTC.

The DNA of the CDR3 is TGTGCCAGCAGTAACGGACAGGGGTCTCAAGAGACCCAGTACTTC. Protein product: CASSNGQGSQETQYF. The V and J genes are TRBV6-5 and TRBJ2-5; 9 positions match TRBD1. Trimming removed 5 bases from V and 2 bases from J; junction bases left unmatched: 6. This CDR3 is 15 amino acids long. Germline V lookup: CDR1 MNHEY, CDR2 SVGAGI.

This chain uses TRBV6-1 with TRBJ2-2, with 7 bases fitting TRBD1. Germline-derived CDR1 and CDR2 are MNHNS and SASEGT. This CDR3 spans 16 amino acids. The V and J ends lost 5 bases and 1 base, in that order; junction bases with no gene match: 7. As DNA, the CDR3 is TGTGCCAGCAGTACCGGGACAGCCTTGAACACCGGGGAGCTGTTTTTT. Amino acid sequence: CASSTGTALNTGELFF.

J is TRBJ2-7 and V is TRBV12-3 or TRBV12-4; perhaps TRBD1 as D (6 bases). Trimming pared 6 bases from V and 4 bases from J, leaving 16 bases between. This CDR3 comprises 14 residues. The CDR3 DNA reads TGTGCCAGCAGGCCACAGGGACCGGTATACGAGCAGTACTTC. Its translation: CASRPQGPVYEQYF.

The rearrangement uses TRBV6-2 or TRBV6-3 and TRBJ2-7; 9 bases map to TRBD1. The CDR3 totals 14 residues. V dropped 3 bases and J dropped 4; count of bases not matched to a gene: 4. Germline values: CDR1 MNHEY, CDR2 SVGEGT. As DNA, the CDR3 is TGTGCCAGCAGTTATGGACAGGGGCCGTACGAGCAGTACTTC. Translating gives CASSYGQGPYEQYF.

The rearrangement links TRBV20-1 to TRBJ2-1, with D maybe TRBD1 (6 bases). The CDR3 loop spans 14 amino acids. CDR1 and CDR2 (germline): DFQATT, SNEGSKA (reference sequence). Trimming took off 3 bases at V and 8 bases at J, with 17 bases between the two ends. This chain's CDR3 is CSARDSMSVYEQFF. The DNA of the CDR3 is TGCAGTGCTAGGGACAGCATGAGTGTCTATGAGCAGTTCTTC.

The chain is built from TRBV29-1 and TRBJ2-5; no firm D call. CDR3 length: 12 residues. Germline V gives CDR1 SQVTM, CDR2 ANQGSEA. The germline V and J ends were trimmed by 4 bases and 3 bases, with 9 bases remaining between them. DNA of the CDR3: TGCAGCGTTGGGCGAAGCAAAGAGACCCAGTACTTC. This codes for CSVGRSKETQYF.